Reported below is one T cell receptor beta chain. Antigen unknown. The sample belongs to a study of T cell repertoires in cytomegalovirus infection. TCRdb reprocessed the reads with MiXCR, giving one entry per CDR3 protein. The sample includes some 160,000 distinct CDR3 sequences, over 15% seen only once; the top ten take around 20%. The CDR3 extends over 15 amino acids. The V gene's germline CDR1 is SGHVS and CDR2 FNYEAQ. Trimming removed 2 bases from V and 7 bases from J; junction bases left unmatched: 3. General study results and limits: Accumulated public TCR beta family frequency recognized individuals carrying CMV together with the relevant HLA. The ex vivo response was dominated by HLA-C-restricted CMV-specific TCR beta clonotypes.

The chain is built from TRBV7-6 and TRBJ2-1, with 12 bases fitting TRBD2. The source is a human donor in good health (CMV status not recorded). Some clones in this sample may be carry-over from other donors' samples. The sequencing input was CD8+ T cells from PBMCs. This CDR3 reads CASSLLAGGRNEQFF. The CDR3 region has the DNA TGTGCCAGCAGCTTACTAGCGGGAGGGCGTAATGAGCAGTTCTTC. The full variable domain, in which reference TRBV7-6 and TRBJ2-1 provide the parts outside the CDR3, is GAGVSQSPRYKVTKRGQDVALRCDPISGHVSLYWYRQALGQGPEFLTYFNYEAQQDKSGLPNDRFSAERPEGSISTLTIQRTEQRDSAMYRCASSLLAGGRNEQFFGPGTRLTVL.